These T cell receptor beta chains were read from a single sample in a study of blood T cell repertoires in COVID-19. Sequencing used immunoSEQ multiplex PCR; TCRdb keeps in-frame clones, though not all of them. The table has 200,000 to 250,000 clones, approximately 83% seen once. Sequencing input: PBMCs or T cells enriched from blood (not recorded which). The receptor set was obtained from a woman aged 55-69 years who had recovered from COVID-19. CDR3s include the opening cysteine and the closing phenylalanine or tryptophan. The D gene is left open where the match is weak. Size values are once, few and many counts, or a class for expanded clones, and some rows have none.

clone_size d_call j_call v_call cdr3_aa cdr3_nt
- TRBD1 TRBJ1-1 TRBV18 CASSPPTGMNTEAFF TGTGCCAGCTCACCACCGACAGGGATGAACACTGAAGCTTTCTTT
- TRBD1 TRBJ1-2 TRBV6-5 CASSYSTGVYGYTF TGTGCCAGCAGTTACTCTACAGGGGTCTATGGCTACACCTTC
once - TRBJ1-3 TRBV27 CASSWGGPGNTIYF TGTGCCAGCAGTTGGGGAGGGCCTGGAAACACCATATATTTT
- TRBD2 TRBJ2-3 TRBV11-3 CASSQREEGTDTQYF TGTGCCAGCAGCCAGCGGGAGGAGGGCACAGATACGCAGTATTTT
- TRBD1 TRBJ1-6 TRBV7-2 CASSLVTGTGNSPLHF TGTGCCAGCAGCTTAGTTACCGGGACAGGGAATTCACCCCTCCACTTT
- TRBD1 TRBJ1-1 TRBV11-3 CASSLDAGGTEAFF TGTGCCAGCAGCTTAGATGCAGGGGGGACTGAAGCTTTCTTT
- - TRBJ1-1 TRBV4-2 CASSLDTKNTEAFF TGTGCCAGCAGCCTCGACACCAAGAACACTGAAGCTTTCTTT
once - TRBJ2-7 TRBV5-1 CASSLDLARYEQYF TGCGCCAGCAGCTTGGATCTAGCTCGCTACGAGCAGTACTTC
- TRBD1 TRBJ1-5 TRBV4-1 CASSPQWTGRNQPQHF TGCGCCAGCAGCCCCCAATGGACAGGGCGCAATCAGCCCCAGCATTTT
- - TRBJ2-7 TRBV7-3 CASSLSGGSEYEQYF TGTGCCAGCAGCTTAAGCGGGGGCTCCGAATACGAGCAGTACTTC
- - TRBJ2-7 TRBV11-2 CASSLRLQGAYYEQYF TGTGCCAGCAGCTTAAGATTACAGGGCGCCTACTACGAGCAGTACTTC
- - TRBJ1-6 TRBV7-2 CASSPPYPLRSPLHF TGTGCCAGCAGCCCCCCATATCCCCTCCGGTCACCCCTCCACTTT
- TRBD2 TRBJ2-5 TRBV3-1/TRBV3-2 CASSYHRLAGGLETQYF TGTGCCAGCAGCTATCACCGACTAGCGGGGGGGCTAGAGACCCAGTACTTC
few - TRBJ1-2 TRBV4-2 CASSPDRGGYTF TGTGCCAGCAGTCCCGACAGAGGAGGCTACACCTTC
- TRBD1 TRBJ2-7 TRBV5-1 CASSLYAGTGAGRYEQYF TGCGCCAGCAGCTTGTATGCTGGGACAGGGGCCGGACGCTACGAGCAGTACTTC
- TRBD1 TRBJ1-4 TRBV5-1 CASSLGRGNEKLFF TGCGCCAGCAGCTTGGGCAGGGGGAATGAAAAACTGTTTTTT
once TRBD1 TRBJ2-5 TRBV10-3 CAISERRASGQGSGETQYF TGTGCCATCAGTGAGAGGCGGGCCTCCGGACAGGGTTCCGGAGAGACCCAGTACTTC
- - TRBJ2-5 TRBV19 CASSIAGTETQYF TGTGCCAGTAGTATAGCGGGGACTGAGACCCAGTACTTC
many - TRBJ1-2 TRBV7-9 CASSLVEAAGGYTF TGTGCCAGCAGCTTAGTCGAGGCGGCGGGTGGCTACACCTTC
- TRBD2 TRBJ2-2 TRBV7-6 CASSIGLAGGTGELFF TGTGCCAGCAGCATCGGACTAGCGGGAGGCACCGGGGAGCTGTTTTTT
- TRBD1 TRBJ1-1 TRBV7-6 CASSLSDRGYGTEAFF TGTGCCAGCAGCTTATCAGACAGGGGGTATGGGACTGAAGCTTTCTTT
once - TRBJ2-3 TRBV20-1 CSASAVLSTDTQYF TGCAGTGCTAGTGCCGTTCTTAGCACAGATACGCAGTATTTT
once - TRBJ2-7 TRBV3-1/TRBV3-2 CASSQDLNSYEQYF TGTGCCAGCAGCCAAGATCTCAACAGCTACGAGCAGTACTTC
- - TRBJ2-2 TRBV21-1 CASSKWGLHTGELFF TGTGCCAGCAGCAAATGGGGACTTCACACCGGGGAGCTGTTTTTT
- TRBD1 TRBJ1-2 TRBV3-1/TRBV3-2 CASSQLDRTTNYGYTF TGTGCCAGCAGCCAATTGGACAGGACAACTAACTATGGCTACACCTTC
- - TRBJ1-4 TRBV5-1 CASSLTGSVSTNEKLFF TGCGCCAGCAGCTTGACAGGGTCGGTCTCGACTAATGAAAAACTGTTTTTT
- TRBD2 TRBJ2-7 TRBV5-4 CASSGRRGTSGRDYEQYF TGTGCCAGCAGCGGGAGGCGGGGGACTAGCGGGAGAGACTACGAGCAGTACTTC
- - TRBJ2-5 TRBV6-1 CASSELQGQLETQYF TGTGCCAGCAGTGAGCTACAGGGACAATTGGAGACCCAGTACTTC
- TRBD1 TRBJ1-4 TRBV27 CASSPGQGVSTNEKLFF TGTGCCAGCAGTCCCGGACAGGGGGTTTCTACTAATGAAAAACTGTTTTTT
- TRBD1 TRBJ2-5 TRBV18 CASSGTDQETQYF TGTGCCAGCTCTGGGACAGACCAAGAGACCCAGTACTTC
- TRBD1 TRBJ1-2 TRBV6-5 CASSSKDRGFYGYTF TGTGCCAGCAGTTCCAAAGACAGGGGGTTTTATGGCTACACCTTC
few - TRBJ1-1 TRBV19 CASSIQNTEAFF TGTGCCAGTAGTATTCAGAACACTGAAGCTTTCTTT
once - TRBJ1-3 TRBV30 CAWSRGLDSGNTIYF TGTGCCTGGAGTCGCGGGTTGGACTCTGGAAACACCATATATTTT
- TRBD1 TRBJ1-1 TRBV7-8 CASSFRTGGNTEAFF TGTGCCAGCAGCTTCCGGACAGGAGGCAACACTGAAGCTTTCTTT
- - TRBJ2-3 TRBV7-9 CASSSLAHSTTDTQYF TGTGCCAGCAGCTCATTAGCTCATTCCACCACAGATACGCAGTATTTT
- - TRBJ1-4 TRBV7-2 CASSSDRSKLFF TGTGCCAGCAGTTCTGACAGGTCCAAACTGTTTTTT
- - TRBJ2-3 TRBV28 CASSFRGTGQYF TGTGCCAGCAGTTTTCGCGGGACGGGGCAGTATTTT
- - TRBJ2-5 TRBV11-2 CASSSPIGVGETQYF TGTGCCAGCAGCTCACCGATCGGAGTGGGAGAGACCCAGTACTTC
- - TRBJ2-7 TRBV14 CASSQALLYEQYF TGTGCCAGCAGCCAAGCCCTCCTCTACGAGCAGTACTTC
- - TRBJ2-2 TRBV5-1 CASSLGAGANTGELFF TGCGCCAGCAGCTTGGGCGCGGGGGCCAACACCGGGGAGCTGTTTTTT
- - TRBJ1-3 TRBV10-3 CAISELDSGNTIYF TGTGCCATCAGTGAACTTGACTCTGGAAACACCATATATTTT
- - TRBJ2-2 TRBV5-4 CASSLAVGGNTGELFF TGTGCCAGCAGCTTGGCTGTAGGGGGGAACACCGGGGAGCTGTTTTTT